This TCR beta chain was captured by sequencing in a study of early T cells in non-severe SARS-CoV-2 infection. This clonotype was seen only a few times. Unique molecular identifier tags were affixed to discrete cDNA molecules. TCRdb re-called the 5' RACE reads with MiXCR, one entry per CDR3 protein. The table lists approximately 79,000 distinct CDR3 sequences, over 10% of them singletons, with about 1% in the top ten. Per the germline V gene, CDR1 is KGHDR and CDR2 is SFDVKD. This CDR3 region has 16 residues. With V trimmed by 3 bases and J by 4 bases, 7 bases remained unmatched. Sequencing input: whole blood. The sequence came from an adult who was a healthcare worker with PCR-confirmed SARS-CoV-2 infection or an uninfected control (not recorded which). The rearrangement joins TRBV24-1 to TRBJ2-3; 9 bases fit TRBD1. CDR3 sequence: CATSDPGQGQSDTQYF. The CDR3 DNA reads as TGTGCCACCAGTGATCCGGGACAGGGACAATCAGATACGCAGTATTTT.